The rows below give T cell receptor beta chains drawn from one sample of a study of blood T cell repertoires in COVID-19. Sequenced by immunoSEQ multiplex PCR; TCRdb stores in-frame clones only, minus some. This table holds 95,000 to 150,000 clones, approximately 87% found once. Input material: peripheral blood. The receptors were gathered from a middle-aged man with acute or convalescent COVID-19. Both conserved end residues are part of each CDR3. The D gene is left open where the match is weak. Clone size is stated in some rows and not others, as once, few, many or a class when expanded.

TGTGCCAGCAGCTTAAGGTCTGGACTAGAGAATACGCAGTATTTT	CASSLRSGLENTQYF	TRBV11-3	TRBJ2-3	TRBD2	NA
TGTGCCAGCAGCGACCGTCAACCGGGACTAGGAAACGAGCAGTACTTC	CASSDRQPGLGNEQYF	TRBV5-4	TRBJ2-7	TRBD2	NA
TGCGCCAGCAGCTCACAGGGTGGGGACTATGGCTACACCTTC	CASSSQGGDYGYTF	TRBV5-1	TRBJ1-2	NA	NA
TGCGCCAGCAGCTGGGACACCCCCTACGAGCAGTACTTC	CASSWDTPYEQYF	TRBV5-1	TRBJ2-7	NA	NA
TGTGCCAGCAGAACGGGACTAGCCTACGAGCAGTACTTC	CASRTGLAYEQYF	TRBV12-3/TRBV12-4	TRBJ2-7	TRBD2	NA
TGTGCCAGCAGCTTAGGGACAGGGGGCTTTGATTTGGAGACCCAGTACTTC	CASSLGTGGFDLETQYF	TRBV7-9	TRBJ2-5	TRBD1	NA
TGCGCCAGCAGCCAGGACAGGGCCTTTGTTCTCTACACCTTC	CASSQDRAFVLYTF	TRBV4-3	TRBJ1-2	TRBD1	few
TGTGCCACCAGTGGGAGTCAGGCCCCTACGGACAGGGGGCTGAACACTGAAGCTTTCTTT	CATSGSQAPTDRGLNTEAFF	TRBV24-1	TRBJ1-1	TRBD1	NA
TGTGCCAGTGAAAGGGACAGACTTAATTCACCCCTCCACTTT	CASERDRLNSPLHF	TRBV28	TRBJ1-6	TRBD1	once
TGTGCCAGCAGTGAGTTGGCGGGAGGGAATACAGATACGCAGTATTTT	CASSELAGGNTDTQYF	TRBV6-4	TRBJ2-3	TRBD2	medium-sized
TGTGCCAGTAGTATGGGGACTAGCGGGAGCCGGGAGCTGTTTTTT	CASSMGTSGSRELFF	TRBV19	TRBJ2-2	TRBD2	NA
TGTGCCAGCAGTTACGGAGCAGGGAACTATGGCTACACCTTC	CASSYGAGNYGYTF	TRBV6-5	TRBJ1-2	NA	once
TGTGCCAGCAGCCCGACTAGCGGGGCGTACTTC	CASSPTSGAYF	TRBV7-2	TRBJ2-5	TRBD2	NA
TGTGCCAGCAGCTTGGCCTCAGGAGAAAAACTGTTTTTT	CASSLASGEKLFF	TRBV5-4	TRBJ1-4	NA	NA
TGTGCCTGGAGTCCACCCCCCCCGGTTACCCCCGATTCACCCCTCCACTTT	CAWSPPPPVTPDSPLHF	TRBV30	TRBJ1-6	NA	NA
TGTGCCAGTAGTCTTAGGTGGGGGGACTACAATGAGCAGTTCTTC	CASSLRWGDYNEQFF	TRBV19	TRBJ2-1	NA	few
TGTGCCAGCAGCGTAGGGGGAGGGAAATGGGACAATCAGCCCCAGCATTTT	CASSVGGGKWDNQPQHF	TRBV9	TRBJ1-5	NA	NA
TGTGCCAGCAGCTTGGTCCAGGGGGCGAACACCGGGGAGCTGTTTTTT	CASSLVQGANTGELFF	TRBV5-6	TRBJ2-2	TRBD1	NA
TGTGCCAGCAGTGTGGGACTCCTATACTCCTACGAGCAGTACTTC	CASSVGLLYSYEQYF	TRBV27	TRBJ2-7	NA	NA
TGTGCCAGCAGCTTAGATGGGAGCAAGGGCTCACCCCTCCACTTT	CASSLDGSKGSPLHF	TRBV11-3	TRBJ1-6	NA	NA
TGTGCCACCAGCAAAAGGACAGGGGTACCTTACGAGCAGTACTTC	CATSKRTGVPYEQYF	TRBV15	TRBJ2-7	TRBD1	NA
TGCGCCAGCAGCCCCTCGGGGGGAAGGGAAGAAAAACTGTTTTTT	CASSPSGGREEKLFF	TRBV5-1	TRBJ1-4	NA	few